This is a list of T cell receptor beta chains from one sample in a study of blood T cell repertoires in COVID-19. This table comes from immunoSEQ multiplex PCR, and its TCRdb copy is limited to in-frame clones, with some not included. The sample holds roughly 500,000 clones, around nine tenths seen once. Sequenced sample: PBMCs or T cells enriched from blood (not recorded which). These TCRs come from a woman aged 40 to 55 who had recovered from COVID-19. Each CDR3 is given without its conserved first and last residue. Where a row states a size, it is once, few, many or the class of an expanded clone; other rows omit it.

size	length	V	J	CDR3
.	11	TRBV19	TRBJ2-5	ASRGSEGETQY
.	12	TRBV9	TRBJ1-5	ASSQYGGQQPQH
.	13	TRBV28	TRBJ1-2	ASSSGQGDNYGYT
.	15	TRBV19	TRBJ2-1	ASSVYSTGRSYNEQF
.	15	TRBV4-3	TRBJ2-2	ASSHTWIRGNTGELF
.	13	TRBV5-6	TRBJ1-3	ASSWGTGSGNTIY
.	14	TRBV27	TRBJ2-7	ASSLIRGTAPSEQY
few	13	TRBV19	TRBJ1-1	ASILGGGAFTEAF
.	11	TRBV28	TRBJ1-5	ASSPGRGQPQH
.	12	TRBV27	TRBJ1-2	ASTSGQGFQGYT
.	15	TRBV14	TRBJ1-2	ASSQGLGQGGEYGYT
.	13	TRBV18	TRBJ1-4	ASSPTYRDSEKLF
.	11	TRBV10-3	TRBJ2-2	AITDRGSGELF
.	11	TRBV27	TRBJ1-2	ASSLKGDMWTF
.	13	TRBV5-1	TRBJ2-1	ASMQQGVGYNEQF
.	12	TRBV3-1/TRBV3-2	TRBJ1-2	ASSQGQGSYGYT
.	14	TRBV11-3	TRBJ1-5	ASSLGDSGSNQPQH
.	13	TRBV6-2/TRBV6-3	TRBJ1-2	ASSYGSGGDYGYT
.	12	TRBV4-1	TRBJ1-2	ASSAQGNLRGYT
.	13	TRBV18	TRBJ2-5	ASSPRGVSQETQY
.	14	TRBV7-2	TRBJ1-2	ASSSPAGIPNYGYT
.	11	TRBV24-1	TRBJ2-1	ATSSREYNEQF
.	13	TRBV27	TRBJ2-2	ASSFDRGNTGELF
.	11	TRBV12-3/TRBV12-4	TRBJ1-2	ASSLGQSYGYT
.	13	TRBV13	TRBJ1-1	ASSFPGQLNTEAF
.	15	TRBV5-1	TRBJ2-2	ASSPPTSGSGTGELF
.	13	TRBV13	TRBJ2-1	ASSFTAGVYNEQF
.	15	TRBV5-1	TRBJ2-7	ASSPTSDRAISYEQY
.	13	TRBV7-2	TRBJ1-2	ASSRNRNVDRGYT
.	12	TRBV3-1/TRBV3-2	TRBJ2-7	ASSQWASSYEQY
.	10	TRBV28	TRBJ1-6	ASAFPSAPLH
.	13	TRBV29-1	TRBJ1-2	SVLGGQDRWGGYT
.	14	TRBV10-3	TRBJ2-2	AISDTTSGRTGELF
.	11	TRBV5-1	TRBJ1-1	ASSLKQDTEAF